What follows is one TCR beta chain and its context. The data derive from a study of blood T cell repertoires in COVID-19. The V segment lost 4 bases and the J segment 4 bases; nucleotides outside the gene matches: 7. The CDR3 has 15 amino acids. Germline assignment: CDR1 LNHDA and CDR2 SQIVND (reference sequence). As handled by the study authors: From reference gene primer amplification, estimates of nucleated cell counts were derived. Produced via immunoSEQ multiplex PCR; TCRdb's table is partial and in-frame only. The V and J calls and clone size were taken over from that table, and D and trimming were inferred from the DNA. The sample contains roughly 350,000 clones, roughly nine tenths of which appear only once. Donors of Cohort 3 who recovered were those that had two negative PCRs, clearance, or symptom resolution.

This TCR derives from a woman aged 25 to 39 who had recovered from COVID-19. Sequenced input: PBMCs or T cells enriched from blood (not recorded which). The chain recombines TRBV19 with TRBJ1-5; TRBD1 agrees at 7 bases. The chain's CDR3 is CASSTLQTGNQPQHF. The CDR3 DNA is TGTGCCAGTAGTACCCTTCAGACAGGGAATCAGCCCCAGCATTTT.